The 14 T cell receptor beta chains given below trace back to one sample, sequenced in a study of Graves' ophthalmopathy and Graves' hyperthyroidism. RNA transcripts yielded amplified TCR beta CDR3 regions. The library came from an HTBI-primed first-round RT-PCR and a second-round multiplex PCR. Via MiXCR, TCRdb re-called the multiplex PCR reads, giving one row per CDR3 protein. The table lists hundreds of thousands of distinct CDR3 sequences, 22% of them singletons. Sequencing used peripheral blood. The receptors come from a young woman with stable Graves' hyperthyroidism. Some clones in this sample may be carry-over from other donors' samples.

This clonotype was seen ten or more times. The chain is built from TRBV12-3 or TRBV12-4 and TRBJ1-5, with 7 bases lining up with TRBD1. The CDR3 contains 15 residues. V lost 3 bases and J lost 4; bases outside the gene matches: 6. CDR3 bases: TGTGCCAGCAGTTTCCGGACAGGCGGGAATCAGCCCCAGCATTTT. Its translation: CASSFRTGGNQPQHF.

As to this clonotype: This may be a read error, as it is one base from a much larger clone. The chain recombines TRBV25-1 with TRBJ2-5; the match to TRBD2 covers 12 bases. The CDR3 contains 17 residues. With 6 bases clipped from V and 2 bases from J, the junction kept 10 bases outside the gene matches. In germline, CDR1 is MGHDK, CDR2 SYGVNS. The CDR3 loop reads CASSSSSGGATQETQYF. CDR3 sequence (DNA): TGTGCCAGCAGCTCGTCTAGCGGGGGGGCCACGCAAGAGACCCAGTACTTC.

In its sample, this clonotype was seen many times. The gene calls are TRBV29-1 and TRBJ1-1; D is undetermined. Germline CDR1 SQVTM, CDR2 ANQGSEA. The CDR3 length is 12 residues. Trimming left V 4 bases short and J 5 bases short, with 11 bases between. The CDR3: CSVGPGDTEAFF. CDR3 in DNA: TGCAGCGTTGGACCCGGGGATACTGAAGCTTTCTTT. The full variable domain, completed using reference TRBV29-1 and TRBJ1-1, is SAVISQKPSRDICQRGTSLTIQCQVDSQVTMMFWYRQQPGQSLTLIATANQGSEATYESGFVIDKFPISRPNLTFSTLTVSNMSPEDSSIYLCSVGPGDTEAFFGQGTRLTVV.

This clonotype was seen repeatedly, ten times or more. This chain links TRBV6-5 with TRBJ2-2; weak D call: TRBD2 (6 bases). There are 16 residues in the CDR3. Germline V gene lookup returns CDR1 MNHEY and CDR2 SVGAGI. The V end lost 0 bases, the J end lost 3 bases, and 11 bases lay between the germline ends. For the CDR3, the DNA is TGTGCCAGCAGTTACTCGTCGGGGGAATACACCGGGGAGCTGTTTTTT. This gives the protein CASSYSSGEYTGELFF.

The sample holds many counts of this clonotype. CDR3 in DNA: TGTGCCAGCAGCCCAAGCAGGGGGCGAGAACAGCAGTACTTC. This sequence encodes CASSPSRGREQQYF. The genes are TRBV13 and TRBJ2-7; 8 positions agree with TRBD1. CDR1 PRHDT and CDR2 FYEKMQ come from the germline V gene (reference sequence). This CDR3 has 14 residues. The V and J ends lost 5 bases and 8 bases, in that order; junction bases with no gene match: 11.

The chain links TRBV6-1 to TRBJ2-7, with 8 bases aligning to TRBD2. In germline, CDR1 is MNHNS, CDR2 SASEGT. This CDR3 has 15 amino acids. J was trimmed by 0 bases and V by 6 bases; bases with no gene match: 7. CDR3 amino acids: CASSRGGSSSYEQYF. CDR3 sequence (DNA): TGTGCCAGCAGCCGGGGGGGATCTAGCTCCTACGAGCAGTACTTC.

The table lists this clonotype with many counts. The J gene is TRBJ2-7, the V gene TRBV20-1; perhaps TRBD1 as D (6 bases). The CDR3 runs to 15 residues. V dropped 4 bases and J dropped 2 bases, with 18 bases sitting between them. The V gene's germline CDR1 is DFQATT and CDR2 SNEGSKA (reference sequence). CDR3 coding DNA: TGCAGTGCTATTACGCCGACAGGAGGACCCTACGAGCAGTACTTC. Translated, it gives CSAITPTGGPYEQYF.

V usage is TRBV20-1 and J usage is TRBJ2-5, with 8 bases aligning to TRBD1. CDR3 length: 17 residues. From germline, CDR1 is DFQATT and CDR2 SNEGSKA (reference sequence). V trimming: 0 bases; J trimming: 5 bases; junction bases outside the gene matches: 14. This CDR3 is CSAREFSRTGLLETQYF. For the CDR3, the DNA is TGCAGTGCTAGAGAGTTTTCGCGGACAGGGCTCCTGGAGACCCAGTACTTC.

CDR3 protein: CASNIRLSSNQPQHF. In DNA, the CDR3 is TGTGCCAGTAACATACGCCTTAGTAGCAATCAGCCCCAGCATTTT. The rearrangement uses TRBV19 and TRBJ1-5; no reliable D call. The CDR3 is 15 residues long. Germline lookup yields CDR1 LNHDA and CDR2 SQIVND (reference sequence). Deletions cut 7 bases from V and 0 bases from J, with 13 bases between.

CDR3 sequence: CASSIGPGSGQPQHF. For the CDR3, the DNA is TGTGCCAGTAGTATAGGACCGGGATCAGGTCAGCCCCAGCATTTT. This chain links TRBV19 with TRBJ1-5, with D hard to call. The CDR3 runs to 15 residues. Germline V CDR1 and CDR2: LNHDA, SQIVND (reference sequence). Trimming removed 1 base from V and 6 bases from J, with 13 bases in between.

The chain links TRBV7-2 to TRBJ1-1; D is uncertain. The V and J ends lost 1 base and 5 bases respectively, with 14 bases between them. Germline V gene lookup returns CDR1 SGHTA and CDR2 FQGNSA. The CDR3 loop spans 15 amino acids. This CDR3 reads CASSLVGRSGTEAFF. The CDR3 coding sequence is TGTGCCAGCAGCTTAGTAGGAAGGAGTGGGACTGAAGCTTTCTTT.

Only a few counts were recorded for this clonotype. The CDR3 end shows no conserved phenylalanine or tryptophan, and so a read error is likely. The chain employs TRBV19 and TRBJ2-5; perhaps TRBD2 as D (5 bases). Germline CDR1 LNHDA, CDR2 SQIVND (reference sequence). The V gene lost 4 bases and the J gene lost 3 bases, with 9 bases spanning the gap. The CDR3 is 13 residues long. DNA of the CDR3: TGTGCCAGTAGTAGAGGAGCGGAAGAGACCCAGTACTCC. This codes for CASSRGAEETQYS.

This clonotype was counted many times. This rearrangement joins TRBV6-4 to TRBJ2-7; 13 bases match TRBD2. The trim removed 6 bases at V and 5 bases at J, leaving 13 bases unmatched. The CDR3 covers 17 residues. Germline CDR1 MRHNA, CDR2 SNTAGT. CDR3 region: CASRSDRGGTSGNEQYF. The CDR3 nucleotides are TGTGCCAGCAGGTCGGACAGGGGAGGGACTAGCGGGAACGAGCAGTACTTC.

This clonotype was counted ten times or more. This chain uses TRBV6-1 with TRBJ2-2, with 8 positions matching TRBD1. CDR1 and CDR2 from the germline V gene are MNHNS and SASEGT. Losses at the gene ends were 2 bases for V and 0 bases for J; bases not matched to a gene: 11. The CDR3 totals 19 residues. CDR3 sequence: CASSERDYRDRTNTGELFF. CDR3 in DNA: TGTGCCAGCAGTGAACGCGACTACCGGGACAGGACGAACACCGGGGAGCTGTTTTTT.